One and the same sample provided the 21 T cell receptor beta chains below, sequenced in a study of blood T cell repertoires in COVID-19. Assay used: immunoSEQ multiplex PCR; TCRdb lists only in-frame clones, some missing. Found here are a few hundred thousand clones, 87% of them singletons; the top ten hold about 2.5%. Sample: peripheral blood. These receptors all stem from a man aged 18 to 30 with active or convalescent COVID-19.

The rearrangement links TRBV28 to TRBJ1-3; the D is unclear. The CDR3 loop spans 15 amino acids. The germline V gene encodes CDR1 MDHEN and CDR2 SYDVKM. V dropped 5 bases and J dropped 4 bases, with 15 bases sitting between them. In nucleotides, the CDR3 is TGTGCCAGCAGTCCTCCGGGGTCTGGAGGAAACACCATATATTTT. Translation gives CASSPPGSGGNTIYF.

Written as DNA, the CDR3 is TGTGCCAGCAGAACTCAAAGGAACACTGAAGCTTTCTTT. Its translation is CASRTQRNTEAFF. J is TRBJ1-1 and V is TRBV2; no clear D. The CDR3 has 13 amino acids. Germline loops: CDR1 SNHLY, CDR2 FYNNEI. The V end lost 6 bases, the J end lost 1 base, and 9 bases lay between the germline ends.

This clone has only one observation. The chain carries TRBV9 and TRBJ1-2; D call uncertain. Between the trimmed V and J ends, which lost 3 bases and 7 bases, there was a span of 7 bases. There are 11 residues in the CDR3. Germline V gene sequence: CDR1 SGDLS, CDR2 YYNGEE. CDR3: CASSAGGGYTF. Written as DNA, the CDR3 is TGTGCCAGCAGCGCCGGAGGTGGCTACACCTTC.

Here the CDR3 DNA reads TGTGCCAGCAGCTTCAGGACTAGCGGGAGTAATACGGATACGCAGTATTTT. This encodes CASSFRTSGSNTDTQYF. The rearrangement joins TRBV5-4 to TRBJ2-3; 13 nucleotides match TRBD2. There are 17 residues in the CDR3. V lost 2 bases to trimming and J lost 6 bases; unmatched junction nucleotides: 9. Germline V CDR1 and CDR2: SGHNT, YYREEE (reference sequence).

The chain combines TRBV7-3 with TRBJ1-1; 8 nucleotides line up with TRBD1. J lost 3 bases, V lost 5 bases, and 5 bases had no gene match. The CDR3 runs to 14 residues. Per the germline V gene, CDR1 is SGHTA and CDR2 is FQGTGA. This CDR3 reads CASSRRGLDTEAFF. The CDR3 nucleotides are TGTGCCAGCAGCCGCAGGGGGCTGGACACTGAAGCTTTCTTT.

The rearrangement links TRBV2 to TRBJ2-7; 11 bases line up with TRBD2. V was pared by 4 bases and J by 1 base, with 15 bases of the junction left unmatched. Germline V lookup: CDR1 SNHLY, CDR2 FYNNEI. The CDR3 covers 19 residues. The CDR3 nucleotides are TGTGCCAGCAGTGGAAGGCTAGCGGGAGGCTACGTGTCATCCTACGAGCAGTACTTC. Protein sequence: CASSGRLAGGYVSSYEQYF.

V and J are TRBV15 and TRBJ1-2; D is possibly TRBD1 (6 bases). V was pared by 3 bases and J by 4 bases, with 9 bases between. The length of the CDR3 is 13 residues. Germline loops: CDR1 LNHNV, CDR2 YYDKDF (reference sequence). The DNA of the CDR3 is TGTGCCACCAGCAGCAACAGGGTCTATGGCTACACCTTC. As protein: CATSSNRVYGYTF.

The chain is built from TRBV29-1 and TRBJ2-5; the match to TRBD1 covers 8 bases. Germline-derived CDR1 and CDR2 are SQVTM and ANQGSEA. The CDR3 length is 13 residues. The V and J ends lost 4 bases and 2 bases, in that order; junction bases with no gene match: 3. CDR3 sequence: CSVGTGKQETQYF. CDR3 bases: TGCAGCGTTGGGACAGGGAAACAAGAGACCCAGTACTTC.

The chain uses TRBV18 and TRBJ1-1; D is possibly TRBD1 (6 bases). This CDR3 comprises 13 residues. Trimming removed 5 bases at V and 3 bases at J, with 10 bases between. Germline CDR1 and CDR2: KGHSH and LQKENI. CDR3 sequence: CASSKNRDTEAFF. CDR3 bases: TGTGCCAGCTCAAAAAACAGGGACACTGAAGCTTTCTTT.

The chain's CDR3 is CASSLGGVAGGRGETQYF. CDR3 DNA: TGTGCCAGCAGCTTGGGAGGGGTAGCGGGAGGACGGGGAGAGACCCAGTACTTC. The chain uses TRBV5-4 and TRBJ2-5; 10 bases align to TRBD2. The CDR3 runs 18 residues. Germline CDR1 SGHNT, CDR2 YYREEE (reference sequence). Trimming at V came to 0 bases and at J to 4 bases, leaving 12 bases not matched to a gene.

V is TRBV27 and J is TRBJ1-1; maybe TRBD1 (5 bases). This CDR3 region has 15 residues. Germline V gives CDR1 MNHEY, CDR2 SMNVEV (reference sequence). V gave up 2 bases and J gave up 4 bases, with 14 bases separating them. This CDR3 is CASSLGYGQGTEAFF. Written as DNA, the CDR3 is TGTGCCAGCAGTTTAGGATATGGGCAGGGCACTGAAGCTTTCTTT.

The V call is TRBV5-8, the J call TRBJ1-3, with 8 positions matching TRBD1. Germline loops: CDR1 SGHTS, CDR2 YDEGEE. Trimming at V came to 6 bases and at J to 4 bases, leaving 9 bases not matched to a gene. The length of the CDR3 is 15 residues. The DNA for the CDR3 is TGTGCCAGCACCCGAGGACAGGGACGGGGAAACACCATATATTTT. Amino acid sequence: CASTRGQGRGNTIYF.

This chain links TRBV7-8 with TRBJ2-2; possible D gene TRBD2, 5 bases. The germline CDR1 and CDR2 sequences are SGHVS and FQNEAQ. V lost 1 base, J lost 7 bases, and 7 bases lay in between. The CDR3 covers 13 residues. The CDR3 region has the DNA TGTGCCAGCAGCTTAGAGAGGGACGGGGAGCTGTTTTTT. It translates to CASSLERDGELFF.

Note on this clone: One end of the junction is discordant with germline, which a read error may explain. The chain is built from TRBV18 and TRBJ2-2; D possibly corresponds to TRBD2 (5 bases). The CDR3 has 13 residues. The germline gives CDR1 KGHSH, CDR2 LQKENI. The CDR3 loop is CASSPRNTGKLFF. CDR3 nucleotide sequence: TGTGCCAGCTCACCACGGAACACCGGGAAGCTGTTTTTT.

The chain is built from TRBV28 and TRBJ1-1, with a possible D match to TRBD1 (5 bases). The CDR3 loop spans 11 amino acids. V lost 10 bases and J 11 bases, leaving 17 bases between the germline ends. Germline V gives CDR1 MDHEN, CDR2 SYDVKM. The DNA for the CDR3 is TGTGCCACGGCGGCTCAGGGTTCGGCTTTCTTT. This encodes CATAAQGSAFF.

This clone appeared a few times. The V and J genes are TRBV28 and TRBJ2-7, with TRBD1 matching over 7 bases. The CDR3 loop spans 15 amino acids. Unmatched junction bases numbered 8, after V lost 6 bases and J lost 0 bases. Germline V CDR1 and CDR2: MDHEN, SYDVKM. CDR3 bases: TGTGCCAGCAGCCGACGGACAGGCTACTCCTACGAGCAGTACTTC. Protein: CASSRRTGYSYEQYF.

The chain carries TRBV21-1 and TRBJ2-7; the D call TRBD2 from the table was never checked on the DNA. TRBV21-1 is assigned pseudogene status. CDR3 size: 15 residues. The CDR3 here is CASSSRRREGCEQYF. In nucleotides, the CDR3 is TGTGCCAGCAGCTCGCGACGGCGGGAGGGGTGCGAGCAGTACTTC.

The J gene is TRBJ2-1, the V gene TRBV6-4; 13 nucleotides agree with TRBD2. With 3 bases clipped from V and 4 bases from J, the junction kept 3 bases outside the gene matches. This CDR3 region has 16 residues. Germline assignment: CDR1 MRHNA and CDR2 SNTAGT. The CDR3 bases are TGTGCCAGCAGTGAGGAACTAGCGGGAGGGTACAATGAGCAGTTCTTC. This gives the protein CASSEELAGGYNEQFF.

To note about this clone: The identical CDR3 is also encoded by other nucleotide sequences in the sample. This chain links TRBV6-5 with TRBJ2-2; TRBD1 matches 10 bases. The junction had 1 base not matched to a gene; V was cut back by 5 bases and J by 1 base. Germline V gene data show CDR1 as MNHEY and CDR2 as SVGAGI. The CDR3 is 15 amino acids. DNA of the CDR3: TGTGCCAGCAGTAGGGACAGGGGGAACACCGGGGAGCTGTTTTTT. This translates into CASSRDRGNTGELFF.

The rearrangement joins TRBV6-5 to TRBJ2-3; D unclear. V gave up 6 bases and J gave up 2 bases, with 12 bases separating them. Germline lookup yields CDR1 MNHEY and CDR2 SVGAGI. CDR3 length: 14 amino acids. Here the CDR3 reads CASRLLRDTDTQYF. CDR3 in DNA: TGTGCCAGCAGACTCCTCCGAGACACAGATACGCAGTATTTT.

This CDR3 reads CASSSPPVRYNSPLHF. The CDR3 DNA reads as TGTGCCAGCAGCTCCCCCCCGGTCCGATATAATTCACCCCTCCACTTT. The V gene is TRBV28, the J gene TRBJ1-6; D not resolved. The germline V gene has CDR1 MDHEN and CDR2 SYDVKM. The V end was cut by 6 bases, the J end by 4 bases, with 16 bases between. CDR3 length: 16 residues.